The sequence of this T cell receptor beta chain was determined in a study of blood T cell repertoires in acute mononucleosis (TCRdb year 2020). Study-wide context: Acute-phase samples, which represented the primary response, were collected within 2 weeks of symptom onset. During acute infection, about 2.1% and 1% of blood CD8 T cells were made up of mean YVL-BR-specific and GLC-BM-specific cells, respectively. A mean blood EBV load of roughly 4 log10 genome copies per million B cells was observed during acute infection, and a mean blood EBV load of around 2.6 was observed at convalescence.

For TCR profiling, total RNA from at least 9,000 sorted tetramer+ CD8 T cells was reverse transcribed into cDNA. CDR3 regions were PCR-amplified with primers annealing to V and J regions, and unique molecular identifiers were added to track templates. TCRalpha and TCRbeta chains were profiled using the immunoSEQ platform, including its sequencing and error-correction standards. As for the authors' bioinformatics: Clonal copy numbers were corrected for sequencing and PCR errors, and IMGT conventions were followed to define CDR3s. Analysis was restricted to productive rearrangements and performed with immunoSEQ Analyzer versions 2.0 and 3.0, while gene-pairing frequencies underwent further processing in Microsoft Excel. Circos plots were used to visualize V-J pairings, and MEME together with a custom motifSearch program was used to find CDR3 motifs. The probability of generation of TCR sequences was calculated using the OLGA algorithm. Clonotypes seen at both visits were designated persistent, clonotypes seen only acutely were designated nonpersistent, and clonotypes seen only at convalescence were designated de novo. An amino acid clonotype used by more than one donor was defined as a public TCR. In its TCRdb copy, this immuneACCESS table keeps in-frame sequences only and misses some clones. Where compared with another copy, unresolved V genes explain less than half of these, and the others have no known cause. V, J and clone size are taken as reported in that table, and D and trimming were inferred from the DNA itself. Present in this sample are fewer than 2,500 clones, roughly two thirds of which were seen just once. About half of the sample rests with the top ten.

The time point label corresponds to: acute infectious mononucleosis, at clinical presentation within 2 weeks of symptom onset (visit 1). Over primary infection, the study followed CD8 T cell responses to two immunodominant EBV epitopes: BRLF1 109 (YVL-BR) and BMLF1 280 (GLC-BM). Primary EBV infection was indicated by a positive serum heterophile antibody test and EBV viral capsid antigen-specific IgM. As a first step, magnetic positive selection (MACS) was used to enrich total CD8 T cells from the PBMCs. Live CD3+ CD8+ tetramer+ cells were sorted on a FACSAria III to over 90% purity. Cell sorting used a PE-conjugated tetramer carrying the BMLF1 280-288 peptide. After tetramer sorting, TCR repertoires of EBV epitope-specific CD8 T cells were deep-sequenced directly ex vivo at acute infection and at convalescence. Donors were three people aged roughly 18 to 30 with clinical acute infectious mononucleosis and laboratory evidence of primary EBV infection. Heparinized peripheral blood was drawn at clinical presentation with mononucleosis symptoms and again about 6 months later. Ficoll-Paque density gradient centrifugation was used to isolate PBMCs.

About this clone: At one boundary the junction diverges from the germline segment, which might be a read error.

The paper as a whole reports these results and caveats: Because only a fraction of each donor's blood was analyzed, sampling error might partly explain the low overlap between acute and convalescent clonotypes. The cohort comprised only a few donors, so group averages rested on very few individuals. Although only around 9.6% of unique acute clonotypes carried over into convalescence, these persisting clonotypes made up most of the response, and the remainder were seemingly replaced by new, diverse de novo clonotypes. Both chains seemed to play a part in GLC-BM selection, with public TCRbeta motifs on BV14-BJ2 and BV20-BJ1 appearing together with a TCRalpha motif on AV5-AJ31.

From a lookup of the germline V gene, CDR1 and CDR2 are MGHRA and YSYEKL. The CDR3 runs 16 amino acids, cysteine and phenylalanine included. The kept DNA is CDR3 alone, 48 bases in frame from the first base. The TCR was taken from a woman aged 18 to 35 with infectious mononucleosis caused by EBV. Sample: EBV GLC epitope tetramer+ CD8+ T cells sorted from PBMCs, taken during acute infectious mononucleosis. In light of the paper, this sample's cell subset or site label describes: CD8 T cells binding tetramer with EBV BMLF1 280-288 peptide (GLC-BM). This sequence uses TRBV4-1 and TRBJ2-7; the central 10 bases match TRBD2. For the CDR3, the sequence is CASSLAWVAGGNEQYF. The sequenced DNA: TGTGCCAGCAGCTTAGCTTGGGTAGCGGGGGGAAACGAGCAGTACTTC.